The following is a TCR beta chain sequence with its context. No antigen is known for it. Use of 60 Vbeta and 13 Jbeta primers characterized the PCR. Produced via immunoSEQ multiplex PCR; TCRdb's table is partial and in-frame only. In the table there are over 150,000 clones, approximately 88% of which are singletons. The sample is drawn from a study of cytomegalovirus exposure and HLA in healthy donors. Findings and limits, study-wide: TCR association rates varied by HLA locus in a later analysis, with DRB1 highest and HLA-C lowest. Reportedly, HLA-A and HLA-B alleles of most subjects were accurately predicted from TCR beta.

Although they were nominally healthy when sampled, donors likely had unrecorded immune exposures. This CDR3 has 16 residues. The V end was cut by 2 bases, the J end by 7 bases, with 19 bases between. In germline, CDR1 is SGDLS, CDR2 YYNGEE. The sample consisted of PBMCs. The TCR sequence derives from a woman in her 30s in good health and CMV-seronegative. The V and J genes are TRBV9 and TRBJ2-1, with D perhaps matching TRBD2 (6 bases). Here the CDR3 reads CASSVLAGGVGNEQFF. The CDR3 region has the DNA TGTGCCAGCAGCGTCCTAGCCGGGGGAGTGGGGAATGAGCAGTTCTTC.